These 14 T cell receptor beta chains were all obtained from the same sample, sequenced in a study of B cell selection in AIRE deficiency. Profiling relied on immunoSEQ multiplex PCR, and the TCRdb table lists in-frame clones only, not all of them. The table records roughly 25,000 clones, less than 97% of them present only once. CD4+CD127+ cells were sorted as the conventional CD4 T cells. Sample: CD4+CD127+ conventional T cells sorted from PBMCs. These TCRs come from a human donor in good health.

This clone was found once. The chain couples TRBV11-3 to TRBJ2-1; D may be TRBD1 or TRBD2 (6 bases each). The CDR3 has 15 residues. V gave up 0 bases and J gave up 4 bases, with 10 bases separating them. In germline, CDR1 is SGHNT, CDR2 YENEEA. As DNA, the CDR3 is TGTGCCAGCAGCTTAGAGGGGGGCATGTACAATGAGCAGTTCTTC. It is translated as CASSLEGGMYNEQFF.

The rearrangement links TRBV4-1 to TRBJ2-7; D is undetermined. The CDR3 covers 16 residues. Germline V gene data show CDR1 as MGHRA and CDR2 as YSYEKL. V lost 3 bases and J 0 bases, leaving 15 bases between the germline ends. CDR3 residues: CASSQAPGQSSYEQYF. The CDR3 DNA reads TGCGCCAGCAGCCAGGCCCCGGGCCAGAGCTCCTACGAGCAGTACTTC.

The V and J genes are TRBV19 and TRBJ2-1; TRBD1 matches at 8 bases. V lost 3 bases, J lost 8 bases, and 9 bases stayed unmatched. Looked up from germline, CDR1 is LNHDA and CDR2 is SQIVND (reference sequence). The CDR3 covers 15 residues. The CDR3 reads CASSIVQGAQDEQFF. The CDR3 DNA reads as TGTGCCAGTAGTATCGTGCAGGGGGCGCAGGATGAGCAGTTCTTC.

The J gene is TRBJ2-3, the V gene TRBV10-3; 11 positions agree with TRBD2. J was trimmed by 1 base and V by 5 bases; bases with no gene match: 11. Per the germline V gene, CDR1 is ENHRY and CDR2 is SYGVKD. The CDR3 totals 18 residues. As DNA, the CDR3 is TGTGCCATCAGTCCTTCGCTAGCGGGAGGTATGGGCACAGATACGCAGTATTTT. It yields the protein CAISPSLAGGMGTDTQYF.

The chain links TRBV7-9 to TRBJ1-4, with 7 bases lining up with TRBD1. CDR3 length: 14 amino acids. In germline, CDR1 is SEHNR, CDR2 FQNEAQ (reference sequence). After removal of 5 bases from V and 8 bases from J, the junction contained 8 bases not matched to a gene. The CDR3 DNA sequence: TGTGCCAGCAGCCCTTGGGACAGCGGCGAAAAACTGTTTTTT. Translated: CASSPWDSGEKLFF.

V usage is TRBV4-1 and J usage is TRBJ1-2, with D possibly matching TRBD1 (6 bases). CDR3 length: 16 residues. V shed 1 base and J shed 2 bases, with 14 bases lying between them. Germline CDR1 reads MGHRA; CDR2 reads YSYEKL. The CDR3, as DNA: TGCGCCAGCAGCCAAGCCGGGGGCAGAAGAAACTATGGCTACACCTTC. Translated, it gives CASSQAGGRRNYGYTF.

The gene calls are TRBV5-4 and TRBJ1-2; no firm D call. The germline V gene encodes CDR1 SGHNT and CDR2 YYREEE (reference sequence). This CDR3 comprises 14 residues. Trimming shortened V by 0 bases and J by 4 bases, and 10 bases separated the two germline ends. The DNA of the CDR3 is TGTGCCAGCAGCTTGGACCGAATATCCTATGGCTACACCTTC. Amino acids: CASSLDRISYGYTF.

The chain recombines TRBV27 with TRBJ2-7; perhaps TRBD1 as D (6 bases). The CDR3 runs to 16 residues. V was pared by 6 bases and J by 0 bases, with 18 bases between. Germline V gives CDR1 MNHEY, CDR2 SMNVEV (reference sequence). CDR3 loop: CASRNLGTFSSYEQYF. As DNA, the CDR3 is TGTGCCAGCAGAAATCTGGGGACATTCAGCTCCTACGAGCAGTACTTC.

The chain combines TRBV11-2 with TRBJ2-1, with D possibly TRBD1 on 5 matching bases. Looked up from germline, CDR1 is SGHAT and CDR2 is FQNNGV. Between the trimmed V and J ends, which lost 5 bases and 8 bases, there was a span of 19 bases. The CDR3 runs to 15 residues. CDR3 region: CASSRFLRQTYEQFF. DNA of the CDR3: TGTGCCAGCAGCCGCTTTCTACGACAGACTTATGAGCAGTTCTTC.

The chain employs TRBV6-6 and TRBJ2-7; a possible D gene is TRBD1 (5 bases). The CDR3 is 13 residues long. V lost 4 bases and J 6 bases, leaving 13 bases between the germline ends. CDR1 MNHNY and CDR2 SVGAGI come from the germline V gene (reference sequence). The CDR3 spells CASSLTQGSEQYF. The CDR3 bases are TGTGCCAGCAGTTTGACCCAGGGCTCCGAGCAGTACTTC.

The chain links TRBV10-3 to TRBJ2-3; 10 nucleotides align to TRBD2. The trim removed 3 bases at V and 4 bases at J, leaving 10 bases unmatched. Germline V CDR1 and CDR2: ENHRY, SYGVKD. The CDR3 totals 17 residues. For the CDR3, the DNA is TGTGCCATCAGTGACCCAGCGGGGGGGCCTGGCTCAGATACGCAGTATTTT. Translated: CAISDPAGGPGSDTQYF.

The chain recombines TRBV25-1 with TRBJ2-7; 7 bases are shared with TRBD1. V was pared by 6 bases and J by 4 bases, with 6 bases of the junction left unmatched. CDR1 and CDR2 from the germline V gene are MGHDK and SYGVNS. The CDR3 covers 13 residues. The CDR3 region is CASRDQDRYEQYF. CDR3 coding DNA: TGTGCCAGCAGGGATCAGGACAGGTACGAGCAGTACTTC.

V is TRBV4-1 and J is TRBJ2-5, with a tentative D call TRBD1 (5 bases). CDR1 is MGHRA and CDR2 is YSYEKL in the germline V gene. Deletions cut 6 bases from V and 5 bases from J, with 13 bases between. This CDR3 comprises 13 residues. The CDR3 is CASSITRVETQYF. The CDR3 DNA reads TGCGCCAGCAGTATTACCAGGGTCGAGACCCAGTACTTC.

This clone was counted once. The V and J genes are TRBV5-1 and TRBJ2-3; a weak D match, TRBD1 (6 bases). From germline, CDR1 is SGHRS and CDR2 YFSETQ. This CDR3 comprises 15 residues. Trimming left V 4 bases short and J 8 bases short, with 20 bases between. This chain's CDR3 is CASSPRDTYAGTQYF. The DNA for the CDR3 is TGCGCCAGCAGCCCCCGGGACACCTACGCGGGTACGCAGTATTTT.